This T cell receptor (beta chain) was profiled in a study of cytotoxic CD8 clonotypes in ibrutinib-treated CLL. Whole-study findings and limits: Baseline clonality, higher than in age-matched healthy donors, tracked circulating CD8+ T-cell counts.

TCRdb's copy holds only in-frame clones and misses some; the assay was immunoSEQ multiplex PCR. The sample lists about 130,000 clones, around 80% occurring once. As to this clone: The antigen is unknown.

CDR3 length: 13 residues. CDR1 and CDR2 from the germline V gene are MGHRA and YSYEKL. V gave up 10 bases and J gave up 0 bases, with 9 bases separating them. Sequences were derived from PBMCs, sampled after 12 months of ibrutinib treatment. The sequence was obtained from a human donor with chronic lymphocytic leukemia. The chain uses TRBV4-1 and TRBJ2-2, with D unresolved. The CDR3: CATRPSNTGELFF. CDR3 bases: TGCGCCACCCGCCCTTCGAACACCGGGGAGCTGTTTTTT.